A single sample gave rise to the 14 T cell receptor beta chains below, sequenced in a study of low-dose radiotherapy and immunotherapy resistance in tumors (dated by TCRdb to about 2022). To make first-strand cDNA, Superscript III was used along with a set of TRAV- and TRBV-specific primers so that both the TCRalpha and TCRbeta chains were covered. TCRs were amplified with Phusion for about 20 PCR cycles using a constant-region primer together with the adapter attached to the V primers. TCRdb trimmed the raw reads at Q25, called clones with MiXCR and kept productive beta chains. Identical CDR3 proteins give one entry, which carries the most common genes and DNA. The sample includes 15,000 to 20,000 distinct CDR3 sequences, with around two thirds observed a single time. The top ten clones comprise about an eighth of the sample. These receptors were collected from a human donor with advanced metastatic prostate, ovarian, gallbladder or colorectal cancer (not recorded which). This table probably holds off-target reads from a library built for another chain.

In its sample, this clonotype was seen a few times. The chain links TRBV19 to TRBJ1-5; D is ambiguous. V lost 1 base to trimming and J lost 6 bases, with 1 base between them. This CDR3 spans 11 amino acids. Germline lookup yields CDR1 LNHDA and CDR2 SQIVND (reference sequence). The CDR3 loop reads CASSIGQPQHF. The CDR3 coding sequence is TGTGCCAGTAGTATAGGTCAGCCCCAGCATTTT.

The genes are TRBV7-2 and TRBJ2-1; either TRBD1 or TRBD2 may supply D (5 bases each). Trimming shortened V by 6 bases and J by 7 bases, and 13 bases separated the two germline ends. The CDR3 is made up of 13 amino acids. Germline V gene sequence: CDR1 SGHTA, CDR2 FQGNSA. CDR3 region: CASSQGRLNEQFF. Written as DNA, the CDR3 is TGTGCCAGCAGTCAGGGACGGCTTAATGAGCAGTTCTTC.

In its sample, this clonotype was seen once. The chain uses TRBV3-1 and TRBJ1-1, with no clear D. Trimming took off 5 bases at V and 1 base at J, with 8 bases between the two ends. The CDR3 spans 13 residues. CDR1 is LGHDT and CDR2 is YNNKEL in the germline V gene (reference sequence). The DNA for the CDR3 is TGTGCCAGCAGCATCTACACGAACACTGAAGCTTTCTTT. It specifies CASSIYTNTEAFF.

This clonotype was observed a handful of times. The chain recombines TRBV9 with TRBJ1-3; the D is unclear. V was pared by 1 base and J by 8 bases, with 4 bases between. CDR1 and CDR2 from the germline V gene are SGDLS and YYNGEE. The CDR3 has 11 amino acids. The CDR3 DNA follows: TGTGCCAGCAGCGTATCAGACACCATATATTTT. Translating gives CASSVSDTIYF.

The chain links TRBV12-3 or TRBV12-4 to TRBJ1-3; D not resolved. CDR3 length: 16 amino acids. Between the trimmed V and J ends, which lost 6 bases and 3 bases, there was a span of 18 bases. The CDR3 here is CASRSISKGYGNTIYF. The CDR3 coding sequence is TGTGCCAGCAGATCAATCTCCAAGGGCTATGGAAACACCATATATTTT.

This clonotype was counted once. In DNA, the CDR3 is TGCAGCGTTGAAAGCCAGAGGGCGCAGTATTTT. Translating gives CSVESQRAQYF. This rearrangement joins TRBV29-1 to TRBJ2-3, with D tentatively TRBD2 (5 bases). Germline-derived CDR1 and CDR2 are SQVTM and ANQGSEA. V dropped 2 bases and J dropped 10 bases, with 10 bases sitting between them. The CDR3 runs to 11 residues.

This clonotype was detected a few times. V usage is TRBV7-2 and J usage is TRBJ2-2, with D possibly being TRBD2 (6 bases). CDR3 size: 17 residues. Germline-derived CDR1 and CDR2 are SGHTA and FQGNSA. Trimming left V 1 base short and J 3 bases short, with 15 bases between. The CDR3 is CASSLVPGATYTGELFF. The CDR3 DNA reads TGTGCCAGCAGCTTAGTACCGGGAGCAACGTACACCGGGGAGCTGTTTTTT.

The V call is TRBV9, the J call TRBJ2-7; D possibly corresponds to TRBD1 (5 bases). V was shortened by 1 base and J by 2 bases, with 10 bases between the two germline ends. The germline V gene encodes CDR1 SGDLS and CDR2 YYNGEE. The CDR3 loop spans 14 amino acids. Written as DNA, the CDR3 is TGTGCCAGCAGCGTAAAAGCGACAGCCTACGAGCAGTACTTC. Residues: CASSVKATAYEQYF.

This clonotype was observed a few times. The rearrangement links TRBV28 to TRBJ2-7; D is possibly TRBD1 (6 bases). This CDR3 has 14 residues. Germline V gene sequence: CDR1 MDHEN, CDR2 SYDVKM. Trimming took 5 bases from V and 1 from J, leaving 12 bases between them. This CDR3 is CASSRTGSSYEQYF. CDR3 bases: TGTGCCAGCAGTCGCACAGGGAGTTCCTACGAGCAGTACTTC.

The sample holds one count of this clonotype. J is TRBJ2-5 and V is TRBV20-1; D might be TRBD2 (6 bases). V gave up 1 base and J gave up 3 bases, with 12 bases separating them. Germline CDR1 reads DFQATT; CDR2 reads SNEGSKA (reference sequence). The CDR3 runs to 14 residues. The DNA for the CDR3 is TGCAGTGCTAGAGCCCCTTGGGGGGAAGAGACCCAGTACTTC. Its protein product is CSARAPWGEETQYF.

V gene TRBV7-9 combines with J gene TRBJ1-1; a weak D match, TRBD1 (6 bases). CDR3 size: 16 residues. Germline lookup yields CDR1 SEHNR and CDR2 FQNEAQ (reference sequence). The V end lost 0 bases, the J end lost 5 bases, and 16 bases lay between the germline ends. The CDR3 protein is CASSLAVGGRGTEAFF. In DNA form, the CDR3 reads TGTGCCAGCAGCTTAGCTGTTGGGGGGAGGGGGACTGAAGCTTTCTTT.

In nucleotides, the CDR3 is TGTGCCAGCAGCCAAAGGACTCCCGGGGAGCTGTTTTTT. Its protein product is CASSQRTPGELFF. The chain has TRBV3-1 and TRBJ2-2; the D gene is possibly TRBD2 (5 bases). V lost 2 bases and J lost 6, with 7 bases in between. Germline CDR1 and CDR2: LGHDT and YNNKEL (reference sequence). This CDR3 has 13 amino acids.

V is TRBV11-1 and J is TRBJ2-3; D call uncertain. CDR1 is SGHAT, CDR2 FQDESV, per germline (reference sequence). The V and J ends lost 3 bases and 6 bases respectively, with 10 bases between them. This CDR3 is 13 amino acids long. CDR3: CASSFTGSDTQYF. The DNA for the CDR3 is TGTGCCAGCAGCTTTACCGGGTCGGATACGCAGTATTTT. The complete variable domain, with remaining parts taken from reference TRBV11-1 and TRBJ2-3, reads EAEVAQSPRYKITEKSQAVAFWCDPISGHATLYWYRQILGQGPELLVQFQDESVVDDSQLPKDRFSAERLKGVDSTLKIQPAELGDSAMYLCASSFTGSDTQYFGPGTRLTVL.

Only a few counts were recorded for this clonotype. The V gene is TRBV14, the J gene TRBJ2-7; a weak D match, TRBD1 (5 bases). V gave up 2 bases and J gave up 7 bases, with 15 bases separating them. Germline V lookup: CDR1 SGHDN, CDR2 FVKESK. This CDR3 is 14 amino acids long. DNA for the CDR3: TGTGCCAGCAGCCAAATCAAGGGAACAGGAGAGCAGTACTTC. As protein: CASSQIKGTGEQYF.